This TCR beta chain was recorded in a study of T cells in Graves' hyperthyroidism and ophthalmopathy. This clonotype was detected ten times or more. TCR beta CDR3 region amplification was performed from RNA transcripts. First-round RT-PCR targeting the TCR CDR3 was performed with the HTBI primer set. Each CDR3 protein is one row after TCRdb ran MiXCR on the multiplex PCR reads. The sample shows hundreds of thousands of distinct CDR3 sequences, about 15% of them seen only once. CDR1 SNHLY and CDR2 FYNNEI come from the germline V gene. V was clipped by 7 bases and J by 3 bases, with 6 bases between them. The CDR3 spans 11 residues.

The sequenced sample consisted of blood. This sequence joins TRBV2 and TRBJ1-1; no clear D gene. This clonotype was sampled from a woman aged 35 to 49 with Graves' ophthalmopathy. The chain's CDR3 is CASKGYTEAFF. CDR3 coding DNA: TGTGCCAGCAAAGGGTACACTGAAGCTTTCTTT.